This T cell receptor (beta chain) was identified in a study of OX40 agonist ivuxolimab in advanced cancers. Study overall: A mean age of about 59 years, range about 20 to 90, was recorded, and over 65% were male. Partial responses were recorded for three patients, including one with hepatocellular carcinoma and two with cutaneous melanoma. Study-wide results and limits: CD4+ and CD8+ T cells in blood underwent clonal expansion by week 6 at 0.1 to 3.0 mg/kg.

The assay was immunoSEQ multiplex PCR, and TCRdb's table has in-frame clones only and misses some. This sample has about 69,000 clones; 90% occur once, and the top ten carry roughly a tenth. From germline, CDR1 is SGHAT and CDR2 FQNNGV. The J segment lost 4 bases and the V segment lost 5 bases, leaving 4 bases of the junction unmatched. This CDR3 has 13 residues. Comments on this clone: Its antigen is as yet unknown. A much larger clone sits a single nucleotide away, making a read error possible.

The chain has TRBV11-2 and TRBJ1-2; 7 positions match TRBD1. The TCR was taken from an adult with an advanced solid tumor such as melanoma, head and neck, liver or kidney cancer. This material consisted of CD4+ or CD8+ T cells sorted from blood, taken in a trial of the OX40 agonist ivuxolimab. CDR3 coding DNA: TGTGCCAGCAGCCCGGGACAGAGCTATGGCTACACCTTC. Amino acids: CASSPGQSYGYTF. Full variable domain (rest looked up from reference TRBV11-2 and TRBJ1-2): EAGVAQSPRYKIIEKRQSVAFWCNPISGHATLYWYQQILGQGPKLLIQFQNNGVVDDSQLPKDRFSAERLKGVDSTLKIQPAKLEDSAVYLCASSPGQSYGYTFGSGTRLTVV.